The 3 T cell receptor beta chains below come from one sample, sequenced in a study of glioma-infiltrating T cells after dendritic cell vaccination (dated by TCRdb to about 2016). Library preparation was by the immunoSEQ multiplex PCR assay. TCRdb's version of the immuneACCESS table is confined to in-frame rearrangements and falls short of the full clone set. An unresolved V gene accounts for under half of the shortfall where checked; the remainder is of unknown origin. This sample lists 99,000 or so clones; 65% to 85% were detected once. Jointly, the top ten make up 5% to 7% of the sample. The label giving this sample's time point can be read as: after dendritic cell vaccination, including at tumor progression/relapse. Sample: blood, taken after dendritic cell vaccination. The receptors come from a human donor with glioblastoma.

The rearrangement links TRBV7-3 to TRBJ1-1; D may be TRBD1 (5 bases). The CDR3 sequence is 13 residues long. Trimming pared 5 bases from V and 4 bases from J, leaving 11 bases between. CDR1 is SGHTA and CDR2 is FQGTGA in the germline V gene. The CDR3 reads CASSTQGSTEAFF. CDR3 coding DNA: TGTGCCAGCAGCACTCAGGGTAGCACTGAAGCTTTCTTT. The complete variable domain, with remaining parts taken from reference TRBV7-3 and TRBJ1-1, reads GAGVSQTPSNKVTEKGKYVELRCDPISGHTALYWYRQSLGQGPEFLIYFQGTGAADDSGLPNDRFFAVRPEGSVSTLKIQRTERGDSAVYLCASSTQGSTEAFFGQGTRLTVV.

The rearrangement joins TRBV11-2 to TRBJ1-4, with a tentative D call TRBD1 (6 bases). The CDR3 extends over 13 amino acids. Germline V lookup: CDR1 SGHAT, CDR2 FQNNGV. The V gene lost 1 base and the J gene lost 14 bases, with 14 bases spanning the gap. CDR3 residues: CASSLGGPGQLFF. In nucleotides, the CDR3 is TGTGCCAGCAGCTTAGGGGGGCCAGGACAGCTGTTTTTT.

This clone was seen more than once but under ten times. This rearrangement joins TRBV20-1 to TRBJ2-1; no definite D call. Germline values: CDR1 DFQATT, CDR2 SNEGSKA (reference sequence). CDR3 length: 11 amino acids. Trimming shortened V by 1 base and J by 9 bases, and 7 bases separated the two germline ends. For the CDR3, the DNA is TGCAGTGCTAGAGGAGTGTTTGAGCAGTTCTTC. It yields the protein CSARGVFEQFF.